The 5 T cell receptor beta chains below come from one sample, sequenced in a study of graft-versus-host responses after intestinal transplantation. These receptors have no known antigen. Sequenced by immunoSEQ multiplex PCR; TCRdb stores in-frame clones only, minus some. The sample carries tens of thousands of clones, around 93% recorded once. Sequencing was performed on unstimulated CD8+ T cells sorted from spleen or lymph node cells, taken before transplant. The receptor set was obtained from a human donor who was the organ donor for an intestinal transplant.

CDR3 amino acids: CASSSGTSQEYF. The CDR3, as DNA: TGTGCCAGCAGTTCCGGGACTAGTCAGGAGTACTTC. This rearrangement joins TRBV6-5 to TRBJ2-5; 8 nucleotides align to TRBD2. This CDR3 contains 12 residues. Germline assignment: CDR1 MNHEY and CDR2 SVGAGI. The V segment lost 4 bases and the J segment 12 bases; nucleotides outside the gene matches: 7.

This chain joins TRBV18 and TRBJ1-3; weak D call: TRBD1 (5 bases). Germline V gene lookup returns CDR1 KGHSH and CDR2 LQKENI. There are 15 residues in the CDR3. The V gene lost 3 bases and the J gene lost 0 bases, with 9 bases spanning the gap. The CDR3 coding sequence is TGTGCCAGCTCACCCTGGGGCCTCTCTGGAAACACCATATATTTT. It codes for CASSPWGLSGNTIYF.

The rearrangement joins TRBV9 to TRBJ2-3, with 9 bases that match TRBD2. The CDR3 runs 15 residues. Trimming at V came to 4 bases and at J to 2 bases, leaving 5 bases not matched to a gene. Per the germline V gene, CDR1 is SGDLS and CDR2 is YYNGEE. CDR3 protein: CASSRAGGSTDTQYF. The CDR3 DNA is TGTGCCAGCAGCAGGGCGGGGGGGTCCACAGATACGCAGTATTTT.

The V and J genes are TRBV9 and TRBJ2-2, with TRBD1 matching over 8 bases. CDR1 and CDR2 from the germline V gene are SGDLS and YYNGEE. The CDR3 totals 15 residues. Trimming took 5 bases from V and 6 from J; bases not matched to a gene: 9. CDR3 DNA: TGTGCCAGCAGGGCCGGGACAGGAACATCCGGGGAGCTGTTTTTT. This gives the protein CASRAGTGTSGELFF.

V gene TRBV7-9 combines with J gene TRBJ2-1; 7 bases are shared with TRBD2. This CDR3 is 14 amino acids long. V was clipped by 8 bases and J by 6 bases; unmatched bases: 10. CDR1 SEHNR and CDR2 FQNEAQ come from the germline V gene (reference sequence). The CDR3 loop reads CASLAGESPNEQFF. For the CDR3, the DNA is TGTGCCAGCCTCGCGGGGGAATCCCCCAATGAGCAGTTCTTC.